The subject of this entry is one TCR beta chain. Its antigen is undetermined. The sequencing template was cDNA reverse transcribed from extracted RNA. Sequencing was performed with immunoSEQ multiplex PCR; in TCRdb, only in-frame clones are kept and a portion is missing. This table holds approximately 30,000 clones, 62% found once. The data are from a study of CD8+ T cells in alopecia areata. Regarding the study as a whole: Especially in alopecia totalis/universalis, lesional scalp showed greater clonality than normal scalp did.

The V segment lost 0 bases and the J segment 4 bases; nucleotides outside the gene matches: 9. Germline V gene data show CDR1 as LGHNA and CDR2 as YSLEER. This CDR3 comprises 17 residues. The clonotype originates from a human donor with alopecia areata. The V gene is TRBV4-3, the J gene TRBJ2-1; 7 nucleotides match TRBD2. Material for sequencing was NKG2D-high CD8+ T cells sorted from blood. This CDR3 reads CASSQDPSSGFYNEQFF. CDR3 nucleotides: TGCGCCAGCAGCCAAGATCCATCTAGCGGATTTTACAATGAGCAGTTCTTC.